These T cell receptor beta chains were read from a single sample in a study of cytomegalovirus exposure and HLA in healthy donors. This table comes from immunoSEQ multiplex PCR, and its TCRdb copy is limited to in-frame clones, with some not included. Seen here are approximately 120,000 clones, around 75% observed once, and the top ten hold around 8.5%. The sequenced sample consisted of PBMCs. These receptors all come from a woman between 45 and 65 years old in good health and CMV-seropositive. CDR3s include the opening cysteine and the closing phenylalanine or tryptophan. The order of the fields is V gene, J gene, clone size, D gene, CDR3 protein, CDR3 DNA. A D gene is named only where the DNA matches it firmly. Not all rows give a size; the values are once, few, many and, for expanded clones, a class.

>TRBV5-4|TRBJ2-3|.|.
CASSLKHERGITDTQYF
TGTGCCAGCAGCTTGAAACATGAAAGGGGCATCACAGATACGCAGTATTTT
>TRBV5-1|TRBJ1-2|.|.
CASSLGPRGNYGYTF
TGCGCCAGCAGCTTGGGTCCCAGGGGTAACTATGGCTACACCTTC
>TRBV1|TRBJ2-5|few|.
CTSSHANF
TGCACCAGCAGCCATGCTAACTTC
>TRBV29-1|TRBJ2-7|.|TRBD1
CSVDQGASYEQYF
TGCAGCGTCGATCAGGGGGCCTCCTACGAGCAGTACTTC
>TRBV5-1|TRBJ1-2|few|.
CASSLGAPGYTF
TGCGCCAGCAGCTTGGGAGCGCCGGGCTACACCTTC
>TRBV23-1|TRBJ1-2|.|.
CAPESYTF
TGCGCCCCGGAGAGCTACACCTTC
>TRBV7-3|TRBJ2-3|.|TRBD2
CASSLAGGPPDTQYF
TGTGCCAGCAGCTTAGCGGGGGGGCCCCCAGATACGCAGTATTTT
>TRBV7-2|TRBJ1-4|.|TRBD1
CASSLVQGAGEKLFF
TGTGCCAGCAGCTTAGTCCAGGGGGCAGGTGAAAAACTGTTTTTT
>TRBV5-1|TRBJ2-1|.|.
CASSFSLAPYNEQFF
TGCGCCAGCAGCTTTAGCCTAGCGCCTTACAATGAGCAGTTCTTC
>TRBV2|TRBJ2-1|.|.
CASSETLAEQFF
TGTGCCAGCAGTGAAACGCTGGCTGAGCAGTTCTTC
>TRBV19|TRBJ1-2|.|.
CASSMNKFPANYGYTF
TGTGCCAGTAGTATGAACAAGTTTCCCGCTAACTATGGCTACACCTTC
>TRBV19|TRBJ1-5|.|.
CASIKAGGALNQPQHF
TGTGCCAGTATCAAAGCTGGGGGCGCCCTCAATCAGCCCCAGCATTTT
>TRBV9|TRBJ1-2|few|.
CASSVGAGGSNYGYTF
TGTGCCAGCAGCGTAGGGGCGGGAGGTTCAAACTATGGCTACACCTTC
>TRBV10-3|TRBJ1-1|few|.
CAISELQGRTEAFF
TGTGCCATCAGTGAGTTGCAGGGAAGGACTGAAGCTTTCTTT
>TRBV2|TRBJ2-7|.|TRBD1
CASVQDRGSYEQYF
TGTGCCAGCGTACAGGACAGGGGCTCCTACGAGCAGTACTTC
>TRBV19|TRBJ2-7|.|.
CASSLSTGTPTYEQYF
TGTGCCAGTAGCTTATCGACCGGGACTCCCACCTACGAGCAGTACTTC
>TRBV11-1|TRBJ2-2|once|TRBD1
CASSFPRGGSTGELFF
TGTGCCAGCAGCTTCCCGCGAGGGGGCTCCACCGGGGAGCTGTTTTTT
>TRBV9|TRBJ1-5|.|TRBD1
CASSAGTGFNQPQHF
TGTGCCAGCAGCGCCGGGACAGGGTTCAATCAGCCCCAGCATTTT
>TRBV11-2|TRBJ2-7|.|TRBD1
CASSPGRGQGLDEQYF
TGTGCCAGCAGCCCCGGTCGAGGACAGGGGCTTGACGAGCAGTACTTC
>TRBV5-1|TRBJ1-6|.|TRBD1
CASSFQGASSPLHF
TGCGCCAGCAGCTTTCAGGGGGCGTCTTCACCCCTCCACTTT
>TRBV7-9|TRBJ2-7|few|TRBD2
CASSLGAGGPYEQYF
TGTGCCAGCAGCTTAGGAGCGGGAGGCCCATACGAGCAGTACTTC
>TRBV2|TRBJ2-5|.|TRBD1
CASSRDRGQETQYF
TGTGCCAGCAGTCGGGACAGGGGGCAAGAGACCCAGTACTTC
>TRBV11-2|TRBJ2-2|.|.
CASSTPGAGELFF
TGTGCCAGCAGCACACCGGGAGCCGGGGAGCTGTTTTTT
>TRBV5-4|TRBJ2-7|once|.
CASSLGPDYYEQYF
TGTGCCAGCAGCTTGGGACCAGACTACTACGAGCAGTACTTC